A selection of T cell receptor beta chains follows, all from one sample in a study of regulatory T cells in long-lasting Graves disease. Each CDR3 protein is one row after TCRdb ran MiXCR on the multiplex PCR reads. There are 360,000 or so distinct CDR3 sequences in the sample; more than 20% occur only once, and around 30% lies in the top ten. The source material was peripheral blood mononuclear cells (PBMCs), sampled when the disease was refractory, from a patient treated with antithyroid drugs. The origin of the receptors is a woman aged 35 to 49 with Graves disease. Both conserved end residues are part of each CDR3. The D gene is left open where the match is weak. Size is stated for part of the rows, as once, few or many counts, or as a class when the clone is expanded.

D gene: NA; V gene: TRBV10-2; J gene: TRBJ1-1; clone size: NA; CDR3 protein: CASSVGEFGSAFF; CDR3 DNA: TGCGCCAGCAGTGTCGGGGAGTTCGGATCAGCTTTCTTT
D gene: TRBD1; V gene: TRBV28; J gene: TRBJ2-7; clone size: many; CDR3 protein: CASSGSGTGSYEQYF; CDR3 DNA: TGTGCCAGCAGCGGAAGTGGGACAGGGTCGTACGAGCAGTACTTC
D gene: NA; V gene: TRBV2; J gene: TRBJ2-3; clone size: few; CDR3 protein: CASSWTINTQYF; CDR3 DNA: TGTGCCAGCAGTTGGACGATAAATACGCAGTATTTT
D gene: NA; V gene: TRBV4-2; J gene: TRBJ1-1; clone size: few; CDR3 protein: CASSQRSGGPEAFF; CDR3 DNA: TGTGCCAGCAGCCAACGCAGTGGGGGGCCAGAAGCTTTCTTT
D gene: NA; V gene: TRBV20-1; J gene: TRBJ2-5; clone size: many; CDR3 protein: CSARVEGETQYF; CDR3 DNA: TGCAGTGCTAGAGTGGAAGGGGAGACCCAGTACTTC
D gene: NA; V gene: TRBV2; J gene: TRBJ2-7; clone size: many; CDR3 protein: CANGNEQYF; CDR3 DNA: TGTGCCAACGGGAACGAGCAGTACTTC
D gene: NA; V gene: TRBV3-1; J gene: TRBJ2-1; clone size: NA; CDR3 protein: CASSPGRYYNEQFF; CDR3 DNA: TGTGCCAGCAGCCCGGGACGCTACTACAATGAGCAGTTCTTC
D gene: NA; V gene: TRBV19; J gene: TRBJ2-7; clone size: NA; CDR3 protein: CASTMSGPPYEQYF; CDR3 DNA: TGTGCCAGTACCATGAGCGGGCCCCCCTACGAGCAGTACTTC
D gene: NA; V gene: TRBV9; J gene: TRBJ2-5; clone size: many; CDR3 protein: CASSTGPSAETQYF; CDR3 DNA: TGTGCCAGCAGCACGGGCCCTTCCGCAGAGACCCAGTACTTC
D gene: NA; V gene: TRBV5-1; J gene: TRBJ2-7; clone size: few; CDR3 protein: CASSLDLSYEQYF; CDR3 DNA: TGCGCCAGCAGCTTGGACCTCTCATACGAGCAGTACTTC
D gene: TRBD2; V gene: TRBV20-1; J gene: TRBJ2-3; clone size: few; CDR3 protein: CSARTTEREGLVTQYF; CDR3 DNA: TGCAGTGCTAGGACAACCGAGCGGGAGGGCCTGGTTACGCAGTATTTT
D gene: TRBD2; V gene: TRBV12-3/TRBV12-4; J gene: TRBJ2-7; clone size: many; CDR3 protein: CASSVLAGVGEQYF; CDR3 DNA: TGTGCCAGCAGTGTACTAGCGGGAGTAGGTGAGCAGTACTTC
D gene: TRBD2; V gene: TRBV19; J gene: TRBJ2-1; clone size: few; CDR3 protein: CASSTGTSGYNEQFF; CDR3 DNA: TGTGCCAGTAGTACCGGGACTAGCGGGTACAATGAGCAGTTCTTC
D gene: NA; V gene: TRBV19; J gene: TRBJ1-6; clone size: NA; CDR3 protein: CASSPGHGRNSPLHF; CDR3 DNA: TGTGCCAGTAGCCCGGGACACGGACGAAATTCACCCCTCCACTTT
D gene: NA; V gene: TRBV6-1; J gene: TRBJ2-7; clone size: many; CDR3 protein: CASSKYRDTSYEQYF; CDR3 DNA: TGTGCCAGCAGTAAATACCGGGACACCTCCTACGAGCAGTACTTC
D gene: NA; V gene: TRBV27; J gene: TRBJ2-7; clone size: few; CDR3 protein: CASSNLLSHEQYF; CDR3 DNA: TGTGCCAGCAGCAATCTTCTCTCCCACGAGCAGTACTTC
D gene: NA; V gene: TRBV6-1; J gene: TRBJ1-2; clone size: few; CDR3 protein: CASSEALTDYGYTF; CDR3 DNA: TGTGCCAGCAGTGAAGCGTTGACGGACTATGGCTACACCTTC
D gene: TRBD2; V gene: TRBV20-1; J gene: TRBJ2-7; clone size: few; CDR3 protein: CSAIKAGGTYEQYF; CDR3 DNA: TGCAGTGCTATAAAGGCGGGAGGAACCTACGAGCAGTACTTC
D gene: TRBD2; V gene: TRBV20-1; J gene: TRBJ2-1; clone size: NA; CDR3 protein: CSARATGGPGYNEQFF; CDR3 DNA: TGCAGTGCTAGAGCAACGGGAGGGCCGGGCTACAATGAGCAGTTCTTC
D gene: TRBD1; V gene: TRBV5-4; J gene: TRBJ2-4; clone size: NA; CDR3 protein: CASSPSGQVVNIQYF; CDR3 DNA: TGTGCCAGCAGCCCATCCGGACAGGTGGTTAACATTCAGTACTTC
D gene: TRBD1; V gene: TRBV12-3/TRBV12-4; J gene: TRBJ1-6; clone size: NA; CDR3 protein: CASSFDRDRSPLHF; CDR3 DNA: TGTGCCAGCAGCTTTGACAGGGATCGGTCACCCCTCCACTTT
D gene: NA; V gene: TRBV6-1; J gene: TRBJ2-7; clone size: many; CDR3 protein: CASSDVTDRYEQYF; CDR3 DNA: TGTGCCAGCAGTGATGTGACAGACCGCTACGAGCAGTACTTC
D gene: NA; V gene: TRBV20-1; J gene: TRBJ1-2; clone size: NA; CDR3 protein: CSARDPGANYGYTF; CDR3 DNA: TGCAGTGCTAGAGACCCGGGAGCTAACTATGGCTACACCTTC
D gene: TRBD1; V gene: TRBV20-1; J gene: TRBJ2-7; clone size: many; CDR3 protein: CSAGGQGASYEQYF; CDR3 DNA: TGCAGTGCAGGGGGGCAGGGGGCCTCCTACGAGCAGTACTTC
D gene: NA; V gene: TRBV7-9; J gene: TRBJ2-7; clone size: NA; CDR3 protein: CASSHDRLDYYYEQYF; CDR3 DNA: TGTGCCAGCAGCCACGACAGGTTGGACTACTACTACGAGCAGTACTTC
D gene: TRBD2; V gene: TRBV19; J gene: TRBJ2-5; clone size: few; CDR3 protein: CASSILLAGGPETQYF; CDR3 DNA: TGTGCCAGTAGTATCTTACTAGCGGGAGGGCCAGAGACCCAGTACTTC
D gene: NA; V gene: TRBV28; J gene: TRBJ1-5; clone size: many; CDR3 protein: CASSPMRGGPGQPQHF; CDR3 DNA: TGTGCCAGCAGTCCTATGCGAGGGGGACCGGGTCAGCCCCAGCATTTT
D gene: NA; V gene: TRBV28; J gene: TRBJ1-4; clone size: many; CDR3 protein: CASSLEGGGGKLFF; CDR3 DNA: TGTGCCAGCAGTTTAGAGGGAGGAGGAGGAAAACTGTTTTTT
D gene: TRBD2; V gene: TRBV4-2; J gene: TRBJ2-1; clone size: NA; CDR3 protein: CASSQGLAENNEQFF; CDR3 DNA: TGTGCCAGCAGCCAAGGACTAGCGGAGAACAATGAGCAGTTCTTC
D gene: NA; V gene: TRBV28; J gene: TRBJ2-7; clone size: many; CDR3 protein: CASSLGKYYEQYF; CDR3 DNA: TGTGCCAGCAGCTTAGGGAAATACTACGAGCAGTACTTC
D gene: NA; V gene: TRBV28; J gene: TRBJ1-6; clone size: many; CDR3 protein: CASSASGTWSSYNSPLHF; CDR3 DNA: TGTGCCAGCAGTGCCTCGGGGACGTGGAGCTCCTATAATTCACCCCTCCACTTT
D gene: NA; V gene: TRBV10-3; J gene: TRBJ2-2; clone size: many; CDR3 protein: CAISRGGELFF; CDR3 DNA: TGTGCCATCAGTAGGGGCGGGGAGCTGTTTTTT
D gene: NA; V gene: TRBV27; J gene: TRBJ1-1; clone size: few; CDR3 protein: CASSLLGSGSGTEAFF; CDR3 DNA: TGTGCCAGCAGTTTATTAGGAAGCGGGTCGGGCACTGAAGCTTTCTTT
D gene: TRBD1; V gene: TRBV15; J gene: TRBJ2-5; clone size: few; CDR3 protein: CATTFAGGRETQYF; CDR3 DNA: TGTGCCACCACTTTCGCAGGGGGCAGGGAGACCCAGTACTTC
D gene: NA; V gene: TRBV28; J gene: TRBJ1-5; clone size: many; CDR3 protein: CASSFIGGLGQPQHF; CDR3 DNA: TGTGCCAGCAGTTTTATTGGGGGCTTGGGTCAGCCCCAGCATTTT
D gene: NA; V gene: TRBV7-9; J gene: TRBJ2-1; clone size: few; CDR3 protein: CASSRKPGGGDNEQFF; CDR3 DNA: TGTGCCAGCAGCCGCAAGCCAGGGGGAGGGGACAATGAGCAGTTCTTC
D gene: NA; V gene: TRBV29-1; J gene: TRBJ2-4; clone size: few; CDR3 protein: CSAASWNLAKNIQYF; CDR3 DNA: TGCAGCGCGGCCAGCTGGAATCTAGCCAAAAACATTCAGTACTTC